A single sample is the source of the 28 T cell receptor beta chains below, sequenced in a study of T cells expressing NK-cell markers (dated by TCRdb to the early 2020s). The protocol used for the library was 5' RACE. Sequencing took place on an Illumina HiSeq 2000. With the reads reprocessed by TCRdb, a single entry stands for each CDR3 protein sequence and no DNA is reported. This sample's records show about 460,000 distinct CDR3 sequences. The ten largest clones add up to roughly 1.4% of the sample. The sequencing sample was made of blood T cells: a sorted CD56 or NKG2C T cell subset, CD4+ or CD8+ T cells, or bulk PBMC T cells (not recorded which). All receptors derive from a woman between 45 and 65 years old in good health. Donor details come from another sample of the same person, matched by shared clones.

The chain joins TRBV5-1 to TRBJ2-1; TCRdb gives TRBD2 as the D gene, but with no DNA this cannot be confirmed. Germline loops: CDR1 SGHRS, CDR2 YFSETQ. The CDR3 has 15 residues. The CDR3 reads CASSLSSGSLYEQFF.

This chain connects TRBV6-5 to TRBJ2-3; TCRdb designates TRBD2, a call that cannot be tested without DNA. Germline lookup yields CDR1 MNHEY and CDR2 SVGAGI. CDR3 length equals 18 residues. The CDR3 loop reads CASSYGPGLAGEGDTQYF.

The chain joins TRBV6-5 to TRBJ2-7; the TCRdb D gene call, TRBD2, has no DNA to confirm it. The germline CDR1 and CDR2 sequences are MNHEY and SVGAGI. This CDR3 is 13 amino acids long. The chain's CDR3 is CGAATSGTFEQYF.

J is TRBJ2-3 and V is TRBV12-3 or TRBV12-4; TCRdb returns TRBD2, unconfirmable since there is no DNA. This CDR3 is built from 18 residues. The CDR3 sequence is CASSFRPSGLYTTDTQYF.

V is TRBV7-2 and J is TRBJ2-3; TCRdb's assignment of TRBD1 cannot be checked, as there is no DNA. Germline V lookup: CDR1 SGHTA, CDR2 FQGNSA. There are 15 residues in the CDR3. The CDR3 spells CASSSSASGTGFLYF.

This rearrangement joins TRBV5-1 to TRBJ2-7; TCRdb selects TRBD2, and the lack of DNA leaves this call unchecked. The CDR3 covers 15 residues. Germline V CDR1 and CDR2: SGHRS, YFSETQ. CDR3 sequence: CASSLDGYPTYEQYF.

This CDR3 is CASSLAGFVRYNEQFF. The J gene is TRBJ2-1, the V gene TRBV12-3 or TRBV12-4. This CDR3 contains 16 residues.

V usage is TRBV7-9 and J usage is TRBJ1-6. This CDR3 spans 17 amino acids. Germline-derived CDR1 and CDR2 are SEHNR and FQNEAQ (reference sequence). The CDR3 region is CASSLDPAASVNSPLHF.

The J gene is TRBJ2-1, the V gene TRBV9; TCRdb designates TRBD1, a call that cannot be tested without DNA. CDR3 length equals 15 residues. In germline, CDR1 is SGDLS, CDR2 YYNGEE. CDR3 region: CASSVGLREFNEQFF.

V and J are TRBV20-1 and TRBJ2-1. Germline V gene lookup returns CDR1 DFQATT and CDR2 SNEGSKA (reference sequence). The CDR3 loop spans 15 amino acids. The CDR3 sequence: CSAREGWHSYNEQFF.

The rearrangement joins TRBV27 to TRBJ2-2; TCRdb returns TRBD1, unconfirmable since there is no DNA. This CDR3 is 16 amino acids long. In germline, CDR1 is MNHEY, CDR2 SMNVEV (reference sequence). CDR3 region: CASSLLGQAKTGELFF.

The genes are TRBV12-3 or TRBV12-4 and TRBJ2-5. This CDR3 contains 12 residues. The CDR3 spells CASGPTEETQYF.

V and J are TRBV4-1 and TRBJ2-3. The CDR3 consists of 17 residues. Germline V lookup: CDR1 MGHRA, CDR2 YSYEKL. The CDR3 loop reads CASSQDLTGLVGDTQYF.

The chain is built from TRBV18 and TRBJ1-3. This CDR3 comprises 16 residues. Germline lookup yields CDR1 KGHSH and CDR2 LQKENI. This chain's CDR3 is CASSPPGAGSGNTIYF.

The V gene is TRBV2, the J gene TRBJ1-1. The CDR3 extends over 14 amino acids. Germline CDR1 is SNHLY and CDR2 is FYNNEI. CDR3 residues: CASSPEVVNTEAFF.

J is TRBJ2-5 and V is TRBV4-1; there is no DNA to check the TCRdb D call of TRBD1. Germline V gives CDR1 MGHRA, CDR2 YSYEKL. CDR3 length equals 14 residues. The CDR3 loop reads CASSQRDAGETQYF.

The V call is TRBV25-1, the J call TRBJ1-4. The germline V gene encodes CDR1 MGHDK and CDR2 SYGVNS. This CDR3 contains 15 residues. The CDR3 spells CASSVVGATNEKLFF.

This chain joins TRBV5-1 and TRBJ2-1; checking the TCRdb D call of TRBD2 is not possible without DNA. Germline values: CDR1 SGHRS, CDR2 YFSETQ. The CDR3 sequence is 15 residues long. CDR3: CASSLGSGNDNEQFF.

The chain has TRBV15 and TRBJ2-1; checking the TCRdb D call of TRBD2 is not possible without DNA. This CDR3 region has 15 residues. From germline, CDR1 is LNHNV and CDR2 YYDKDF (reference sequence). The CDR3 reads CATVAREGLGNEQFF.

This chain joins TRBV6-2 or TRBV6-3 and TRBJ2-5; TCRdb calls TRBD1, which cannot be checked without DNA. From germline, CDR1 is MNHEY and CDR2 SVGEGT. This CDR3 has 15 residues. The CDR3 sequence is CASRRWGQSQETQYF.

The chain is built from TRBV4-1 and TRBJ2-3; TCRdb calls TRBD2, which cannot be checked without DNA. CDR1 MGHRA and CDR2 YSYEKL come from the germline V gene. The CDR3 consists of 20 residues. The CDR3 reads CASSQDPPGTSGTPTDTQYF.

The CDR3 reads CASRRDGLYGYTF. V usage is TRBV27 and J usage is TRBJ1-2; as DNA is missing, the TRBD1 call by TCRdb cannot be tested. This CDR3 is built from 13 residues. Germline V gene lookup returns CDR1 MNHEY and CDR2 SMNVEV (reference sequence).

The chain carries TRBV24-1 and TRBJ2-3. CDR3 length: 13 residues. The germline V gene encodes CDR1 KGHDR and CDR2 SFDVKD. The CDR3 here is CATSVENTDTQYF.

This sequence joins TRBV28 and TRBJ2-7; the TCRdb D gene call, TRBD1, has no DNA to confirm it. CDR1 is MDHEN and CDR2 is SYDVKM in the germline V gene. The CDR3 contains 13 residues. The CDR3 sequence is CASKQGGLYEQYF.

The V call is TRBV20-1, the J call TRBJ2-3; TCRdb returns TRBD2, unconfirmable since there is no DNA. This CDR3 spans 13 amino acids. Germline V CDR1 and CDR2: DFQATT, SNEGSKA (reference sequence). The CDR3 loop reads CSARDRLGDTQYF.

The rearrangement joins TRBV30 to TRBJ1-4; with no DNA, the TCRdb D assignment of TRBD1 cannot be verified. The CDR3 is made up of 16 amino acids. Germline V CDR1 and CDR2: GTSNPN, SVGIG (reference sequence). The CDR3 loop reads CAWSVGSGARAGKLFF.

CDR3 sequence: CASSPIAGASNEQFF. V is TRBV7-3 and J is TRBJ2-1; as DNA is missing, the TRBD2 call by TCRdb cannot be tested. Germline V gene data show CDR1 as SGHTA and CDR2 as FQGTGA. The CDR3 covers 15 residues.

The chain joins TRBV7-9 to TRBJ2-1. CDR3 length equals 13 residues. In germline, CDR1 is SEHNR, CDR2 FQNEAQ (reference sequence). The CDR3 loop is CASSFGVGNEQFF.